The following is a T cell receptor beta chain sequence with its context. Its antigen remains unidentified. TCRdb's copy holds only in-frame clones and misses some; the assay was immunoSEQ multiplex PCR. The sample lists 200,000 or so clones, almost 95% occurring once. The data stem from a study of T cell responses to AZD1222 COVID-19 vaccine. Study context: Second doses at about 4 or about 12 weeks were pooled. Points from the study as a whole: Per reports, nearly half of all spike-specific TCRs target regions that are unmutated in variants. At study baseline, merely five or six AZD1222 recipients were seropositive.

V was trimmed by 2 bases and J by 4 bases, leaving 5 bases between them. CDR1 is SGHAT, CDR2 FQDESV, per germline (reference sequence). This CDR3 is 13 amino acids long. This sequence was found in an adult in good health. The V and J genes are TRBV11-1 and TRBJ1-4; D remains unclear. The input for sequencing was peripheral blood, taken on day 0 of AZD1222 vaccination. The CDR3 DNA is TGTGCCAGCAGCTTACCGGGTAATGAAAAACTGTTTTTT. Translated, it gives CASSLPGNEKLFF.